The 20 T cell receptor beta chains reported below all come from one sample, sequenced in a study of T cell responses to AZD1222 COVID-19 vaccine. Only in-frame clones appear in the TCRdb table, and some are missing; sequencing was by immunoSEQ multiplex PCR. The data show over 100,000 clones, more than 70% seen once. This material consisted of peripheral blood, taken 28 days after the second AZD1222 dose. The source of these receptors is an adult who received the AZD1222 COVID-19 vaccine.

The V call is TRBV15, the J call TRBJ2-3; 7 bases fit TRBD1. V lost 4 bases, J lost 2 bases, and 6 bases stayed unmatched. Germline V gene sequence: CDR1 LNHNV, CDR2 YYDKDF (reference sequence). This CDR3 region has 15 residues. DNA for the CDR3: TGTGCCACCAGCACCTCAGGGGGTGTCACAGATACGCAGTATTTT. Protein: CATSTSGGVTDTQYF.

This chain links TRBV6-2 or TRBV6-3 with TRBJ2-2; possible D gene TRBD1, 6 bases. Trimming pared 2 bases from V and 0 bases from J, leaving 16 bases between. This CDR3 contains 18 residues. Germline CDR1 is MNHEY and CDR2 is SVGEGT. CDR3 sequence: CASSYPGQGPSNTGELFF. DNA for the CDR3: TGTGCCAGCAGTTACCCAGGCCAGGGGCCCTCGAACACCGGGGAGCTGTTTTTT.

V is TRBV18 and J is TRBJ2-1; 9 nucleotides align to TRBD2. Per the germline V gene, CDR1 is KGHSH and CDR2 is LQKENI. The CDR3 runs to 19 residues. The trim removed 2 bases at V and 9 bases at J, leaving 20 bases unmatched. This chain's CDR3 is CASSPGQPGLGGGASEQFF. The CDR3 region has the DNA TGTGCCAGCTCACCAGGACAGCCCGGACTGGGCGGGGGGGCCTCTGAGCAGTTCTTC.

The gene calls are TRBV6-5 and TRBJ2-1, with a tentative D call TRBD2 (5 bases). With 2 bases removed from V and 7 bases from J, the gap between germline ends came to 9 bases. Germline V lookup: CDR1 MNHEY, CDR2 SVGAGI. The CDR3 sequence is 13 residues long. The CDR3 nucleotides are TGTGCCAGCAGTTACCGGGGTGGGAATGAGCAGTTCTTC. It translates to CASSYRGGNEQFF.

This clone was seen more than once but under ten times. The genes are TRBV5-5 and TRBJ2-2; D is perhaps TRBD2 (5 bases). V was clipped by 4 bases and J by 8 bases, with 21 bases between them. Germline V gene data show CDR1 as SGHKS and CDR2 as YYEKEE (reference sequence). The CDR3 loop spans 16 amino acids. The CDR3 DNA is TGTGCCAGCAGCCGAACGCCGGGATTTGCGGAAGGGGAGCTGTTTTTT. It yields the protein CASSRTPGFAEGELFF.

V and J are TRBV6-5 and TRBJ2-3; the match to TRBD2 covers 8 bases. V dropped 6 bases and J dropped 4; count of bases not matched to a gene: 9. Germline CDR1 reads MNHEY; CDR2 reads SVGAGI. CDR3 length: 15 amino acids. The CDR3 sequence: CASSPRAGVADTQYF. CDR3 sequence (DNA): TGTGCCAGCAGCCCAAGAGCGGGAGTAGCAGATACGCAGTATTTT.

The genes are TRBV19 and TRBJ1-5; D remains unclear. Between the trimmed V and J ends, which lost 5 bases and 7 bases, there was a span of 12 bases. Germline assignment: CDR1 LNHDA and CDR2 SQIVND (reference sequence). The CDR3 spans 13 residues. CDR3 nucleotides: TGTGCCAGTAGTCCTCAGCAGGCACAGCCCCAGCATTTT. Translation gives CASSPQQAQPQHF. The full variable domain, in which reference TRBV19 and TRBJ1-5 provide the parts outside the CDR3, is DGGITQSPKYLFRKEGQNVTLSCEQNLNHDAMYWYRQDPGQGLRLIYYSQIVNDFQKGDIAEGYSVSREKKESFPLTVTSAQKNPTAFYLCASSPQQAQPQHFGDGTRLSIL.

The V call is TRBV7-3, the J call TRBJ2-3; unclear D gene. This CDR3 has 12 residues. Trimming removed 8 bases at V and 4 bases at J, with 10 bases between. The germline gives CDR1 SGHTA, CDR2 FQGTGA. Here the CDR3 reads CASRCGADTQYF. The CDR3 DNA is TGTGCCAGCCGGTGTGGGGCAGATACGCAGTATTTT.

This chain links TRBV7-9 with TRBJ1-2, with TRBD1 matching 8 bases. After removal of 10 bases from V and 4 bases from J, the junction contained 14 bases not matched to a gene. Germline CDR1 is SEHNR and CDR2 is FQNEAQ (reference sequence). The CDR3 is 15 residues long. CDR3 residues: CATMDISQGVYGYTF. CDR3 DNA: TGTGCCACCATGGACATCTCACAGGGGGTCTATGGCTACACCTTC.

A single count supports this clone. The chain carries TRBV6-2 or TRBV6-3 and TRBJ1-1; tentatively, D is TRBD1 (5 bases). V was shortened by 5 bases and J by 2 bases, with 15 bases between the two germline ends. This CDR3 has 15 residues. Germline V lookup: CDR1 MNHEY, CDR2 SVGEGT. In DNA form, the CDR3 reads TGTGCCAGCAGTGGGACCGGGACCGTCAACACTGAAGCTTTCTTT. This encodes CASSGTGTVNTEAFF.

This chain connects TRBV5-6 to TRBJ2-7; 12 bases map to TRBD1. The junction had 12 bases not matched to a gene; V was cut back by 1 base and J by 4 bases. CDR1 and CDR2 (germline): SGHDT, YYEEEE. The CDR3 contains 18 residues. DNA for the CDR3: TGTGCCAGCAGCTTGTTCAAGCCTGGGACAGGGGGCAGGTACGAGCAGTACTTC. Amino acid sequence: CASSLFKPGTGGRYEQYF.

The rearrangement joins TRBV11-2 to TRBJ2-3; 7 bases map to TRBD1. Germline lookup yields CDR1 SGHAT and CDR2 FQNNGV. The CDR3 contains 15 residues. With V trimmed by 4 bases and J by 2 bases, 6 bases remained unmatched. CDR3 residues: CASSSQGDLTDTQYF. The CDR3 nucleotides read TGTGCCAGCAGCTCCCAGGGGGATCTCACAGATACGCAGTATTTT.

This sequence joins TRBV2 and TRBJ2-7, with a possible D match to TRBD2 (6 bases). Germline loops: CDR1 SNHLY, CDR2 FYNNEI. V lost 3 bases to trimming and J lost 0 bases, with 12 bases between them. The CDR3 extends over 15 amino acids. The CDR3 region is CASSEGGDSSYEQYF. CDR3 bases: TGTGCCAGCAGTGAGGGGGGAGACAGCTCCTACGAGCAGTACTTC.

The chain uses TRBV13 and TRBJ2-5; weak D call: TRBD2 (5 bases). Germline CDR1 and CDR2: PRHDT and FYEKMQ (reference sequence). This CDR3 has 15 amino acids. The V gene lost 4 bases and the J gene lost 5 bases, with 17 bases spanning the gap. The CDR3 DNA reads TGTGCCAGCAGCTCCAAGGGCGGGCAGAGGGAGACCCAGTACTTC. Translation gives CASSSKGGQRETQYF.

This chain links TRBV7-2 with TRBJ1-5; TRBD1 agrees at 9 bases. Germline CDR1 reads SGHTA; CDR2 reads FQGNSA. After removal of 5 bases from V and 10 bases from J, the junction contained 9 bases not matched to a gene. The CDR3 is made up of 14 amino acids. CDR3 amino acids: CASSAGQGSKPQHF. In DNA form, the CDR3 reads TGTGCCAGCAGCGCCGGACAGGGGAGCAAACCCCAGCATTTT.

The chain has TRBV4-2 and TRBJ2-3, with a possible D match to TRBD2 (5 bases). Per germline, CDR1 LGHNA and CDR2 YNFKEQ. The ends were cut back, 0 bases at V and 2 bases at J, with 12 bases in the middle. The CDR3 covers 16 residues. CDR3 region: CASSQENPSITDTQYF. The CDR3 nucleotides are TGTGCCAGCAGCCAAGAAAACCCTAGCATCACAGATACGCAGTATTTT.

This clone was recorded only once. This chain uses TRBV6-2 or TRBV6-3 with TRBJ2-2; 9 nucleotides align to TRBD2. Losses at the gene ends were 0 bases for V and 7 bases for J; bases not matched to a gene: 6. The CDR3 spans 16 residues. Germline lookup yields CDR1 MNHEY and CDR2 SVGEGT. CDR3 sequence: CASSYSGGRAGGELFF. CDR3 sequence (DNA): TGTGCCAGCAGTTACTCGGGCGGGAGGGCCGGCGGGGAGCTGTTTTTT.

The DNA of the CDR3 is TGTGCCAGCAGCTTGGGCCTGAAGCAGCCCCAGCATTTT. This gives the protein CASSLGLKQPQHF. V is TRBV5-4 and J is TRBJ1-5; the D is unclear. V shed 0 bases and J shed 7 bases, with 8 bases lying between them. CDR1 is SGHNT and CDR2 is YYREEE in the germline V gene (reference sequence). The CDR3 extends over 13 amino acids.

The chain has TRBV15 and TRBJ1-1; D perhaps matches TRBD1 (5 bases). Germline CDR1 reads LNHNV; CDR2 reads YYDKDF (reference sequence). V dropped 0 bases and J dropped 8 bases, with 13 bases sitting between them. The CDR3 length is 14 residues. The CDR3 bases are TGTGCCACCAGCAGAGATCGGGGCTTTACAGAAGCTTTCTTT. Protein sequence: CATSRDRGFTEAFF.

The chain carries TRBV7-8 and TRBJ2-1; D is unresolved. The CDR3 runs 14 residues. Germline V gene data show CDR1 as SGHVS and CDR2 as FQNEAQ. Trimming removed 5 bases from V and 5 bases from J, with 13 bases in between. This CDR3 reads CASSGPDVNNEQFF. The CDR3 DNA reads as TGTGCCAGCAGCGGACCTGATGTAAACAATGAGCAGTTCTTC.